The 7 T cell receptor beta chains given below trace back to one sample, sequenced in a study of shared clonotypes between healthy human individuals. Sequencing was performed with immunoSEQ multiplex PCR; in TCRdb, only in-frame clones are kept and a portion is missing. The profile shows roughly 2.6 million clones, around nine tenths of them singletons. Sequenced input: naive CD4+ T cells sorted from blood. Subset described: CD45RA+ positively selected. These receptors were obtained from a man younger than 35 in good health.

This clone came up once. The chain couples TRBV7-2 to TRBJ2-6; 8 positions match TRBD1. The CDR3 runs to 18 residues. V was clipped by 2 bases and J by 4 bases; unmatched bases: 10. CDR1 is SGHTA and CDR2 is FQGNSA in the germline V gene. CDR3 residues: CASSLRGQGVYGANVLTF. The CDR3 DNA reads as TGTGCCAGCAGCTTACGCGGACAGGGAGTTTACGGGGCCAACGTCCTGACTTTC.

The chain employs TRBV6-1 and TRBJ1-4, with D uncertain. V was cut by 4 bases and J by 4 bases, with 13 bases left in between. Looked up from germline, CDR1 is MNHNS and CDR2 is SASEGT. This CDR3 is built from 15 residues. This chain's CDR3 is CASSVLGSSNEKLFF. The CDR3, as DNA: TGTGCCAGCAGTGTTTTGGGGTCGAGTAATGAAAAACTGTTTTTT.

The genes are TRBV14 and TRBJ2-1; a possible D gene is TRBD2 (6 bases). Per the germline V gene, CDR1 is SGHDN and CDR2 is FVKESK. This CDR3 spans 16 amino acids. Trimming took off 0 bases at V and 9 bases at J, with 18 bases between the two ends. CDR3 sequence: CASSQDFGASASEQFF. DNA of the CDR3: TGTGCCAGCAGCCAAGATTTCGGGGCTAGCGCCTCTGAGCAGTTCTTC.

The V call is TRBV2, the J call TRBJ2-5; TRBD2 matches at 7 bases. The better agreement between TRBJ2-7 and the DNA end casts doubt on the J call. The CDR3 consists of 15 residues. Germline loops: CDR1 SNHLY, CDR2 FYNNEI. The CDR3 loop reads CASRAEAGRGYEQYF. CDR3 bases: TGTGCCAGCAGAGCCGAGGCCGGGCGGGGGTACGAGCAGTACTTC.

The gene calls are TRBV10-3 and TRBJ2-2; TRBD2 matches at 12 bases. Germline CDR1 reads ENHRY; CDR2 reads SYGVKD. With 4 bases clipped from V and 10 bases from J, the junction kept 28 bases outside the gene matches. This CDR3 region has 22 residues. The CDR3 spells CAISAPTSGSFRRDWKREELFF. The CDR3 bases are TGTGCCATCAGTGCCCCGACTAGCGGGAGTTTTCGGCGGGATTGGAAAAGGGAGGAGCTGTTTTTT.

Note on this clone: The sample holds other DNA sequences that translate to the same CDR3. The rearrangement joins TRBV28 to TRBJ1-2, with D uncertain. CDR1 MDHEN and CDR2 SYDVKM come from the germline V gene. The CDR3 has 12 residues. The ends were cut back, 1 base at V and 5 bases at J, with 5 bases in the middle. The CDR3 protein is CASSLSGYGYTF. Written as DNA, the CDR3 is TGTGCCAGCAGTTTATCTGGATATGGCTACACCTTC.

The chain is built from TRBV9 and TRBJ1-6; no reliable D call. The V end was cut by 3 bases, the J end by 9 bases, with 10 bases between. CDR1 and CDR2 (germline): SGDLS, YYNGEE. This CDR3 contains 13 residues. The CDR3 coding sequence is TGTGCCAGCAGCGAGGGAAGCCGTTCACCCCTCCACTTT. It is translated as CASSEGSRSPLHF.